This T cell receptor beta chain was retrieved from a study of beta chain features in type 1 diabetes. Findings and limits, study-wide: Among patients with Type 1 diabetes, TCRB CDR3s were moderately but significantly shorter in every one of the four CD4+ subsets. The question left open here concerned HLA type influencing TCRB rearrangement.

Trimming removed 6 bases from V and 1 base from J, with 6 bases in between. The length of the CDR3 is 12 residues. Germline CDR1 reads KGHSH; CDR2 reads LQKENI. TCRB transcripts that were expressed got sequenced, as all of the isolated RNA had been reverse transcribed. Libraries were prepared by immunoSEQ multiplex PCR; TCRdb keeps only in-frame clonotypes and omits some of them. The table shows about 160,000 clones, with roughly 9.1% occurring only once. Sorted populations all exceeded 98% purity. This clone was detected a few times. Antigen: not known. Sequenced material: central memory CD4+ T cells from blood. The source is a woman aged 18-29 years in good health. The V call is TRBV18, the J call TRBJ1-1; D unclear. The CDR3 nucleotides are TGTGCCAGCTCCCCTTCGAACACTGAAGCTTTCTTT. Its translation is CASSPSNTEAFF.